Following are 24 T cell receptor beta chains from one sample sequenced in a study of metastatic and nonmetastatic thyroid tumors. MiXCR reprocessed the PCR reads for TCRdb. Among about 32,000 clones listed, roughly 25% were seen once. Nobody among the patients had been given any treatment before thyroid surgery. The sequencing sample was made of blood. The receptors come from a female donor with papillary thyroid cancer or a benign thyroid nodule (not recorded which). Some clones in this sample may be carry-over from other donors' samples.

This clone is termed medium-sized. This chain joins TRBV6-1 and TRBJ1-2, with D perhaps matching TRBD1 (5 bases). V was trimmed by 5 bases and J by 7 bases, leaving 20 bases between them. The CDR3 totals 15 residues. The germline CDR1 and CDR2 sequences are MNHNS and SASEGT. In nucleotides, the CDR3 is TGTGCCAGCAGTCGGACGACAGTCCTGGACGGTGGCTACACCTTC. Translating it yields CASSRTTVLDGGYTF.

This clone was seen more than once but under ten times. One junction end does not reproduce the germline sequence, and a read error may be involved. This rearrangement joins TRBV6-2 or TRBV6-3 to TRBJ1-2; D gene unclear. This CDR3 region has 14 residues. Germline loops: CDR1 MNHEY, CDR2 SVGEGT. The CDR3 DNA reads TGTGCCAGCAGTTACCTGTTAAAGGACTATGCCTACACCTTC. It encodes CASSYLLKDYAYTF.

This clone was recorded many times. V and J are TRBV11-3 and TRBJ2-1; D may be TRBD2 (6 bases). Germline V lookup: CDR1 SGHNT, CDR2 YENEEA. The V end was cut by 6 bases, the J end by 10 bases, with 16 bases between. The CDR3 consists of 13 residues. This CDR3 reads CASSIGLLGEQFF. In DNA, the CDR3 is TGTGCCAGCAGTATAGGACTATTAGGCGAGCAGTTCTTC.

This clone is judged medium-sized (0.01 to 0.1%). This chain joins TRBV19 and TRBJ2-1, with unresolved D. CDR1 is LNHDA and CDR2 is SQIVND in the germline V gene (reference sequence). The V end was cut by 3 bases, the J end by 5 bases, with 14 bases between. The CDR3 is 15 residues long. The CDR3 here is CASSIMARINNEQFF. The CDR3 DNA follows: TGTGCCAGTAGTATTATGGCTAGAATTAACAATGAGCAGTTCTTC.

This clone was detected only a few times. This chain uses TRBV6-2 or TRBV6-3 with TRBJ2-1, with 14 bases that match TRBD2. Germline lookup yields CDR1 MNHEY and CDR2 SVGEGT. This CDR3 spans 16 amino acids. V lost 6 bases to trimming and J lost 0 bases; unmatched junction nucleotides: 1. The CDR3 bases are TGTGCCAGCAGCGGGACTAGCGGGAGCTCCTACAATGAGCAGTTCTTC. Protein sequence: CASSGTSGSSYNEQFF.

The chain employs TRBV6-5 and TRBJ1-5; 7 nucleotides match TRBD1. This CDR3 comprises 15 residues. Germline V gene sequence: CDR1 MNHEY, CDR2 SVGAGI. The V segment lost 4 bases and the J segment 0 bases; nucleotides outside the gene matches: 3. CDR3 sequence reads: CASSSQGFSNQPQHF. For the CDR3, the DNA is TGTGCCAGCAGTTCACAGGGGTTTAGCAATCAGCCCCAGCATTTT.

In its sample, this clone was seen many times. The genes are TRBV7-9 and TRBJ2-1; maybe TRBD1 (5 bases). Between the trimmed V and J ends, which lost 3 bases and 15 bases, there was a span of 12 bases. This CDR3 is 11 amino acids long. Germline-derived CDR1 and CDR2 are SEHNR and FQNEAQ (reference sequence). CDR3 sequence reads: CASSFVQGGFF. Written as DNA, the CDR3 is TGTGCCAGCAGCTTTGTTCAGGGTGGGTTCTTC.

The chain has TRBV30 and TRBJ2-1, with 16 nucleotides matching TRBD2. J lost 9 bases, V lost 1 base, and 6 bases had no gene match. CDR1 and CDR2 (germline): GTSNPN, SVGIG (reference sequence). This CDR3 is 16 amino acids long. CDR3 in amino acids: CAWSAGTSGRAGEQFF. The CDR3 DNA reads as TGTGCCTGGAGTGCCGGGACTAGCGGGAGGGCCGGTGAGCAGTTCTTC.

This clone was observed at least ten times. This chain connects TRBV5-1 to TRBJ1-1; 7 bases match TRBD1. The V segment lost 4 bases and the J segment 0 bases; nucleotides outside the gene matches: 6. The CDR3 length is 15 residues. The germline V gene encodes CDR1 SGHRS and CDR2 YFSETQ. Written as DNA, the CDR3 is TGCGCCAGCAGCCAGGTGGGACAGATGAACACTGAAGCTTTCTTT. Its protein product is CASSQVGQMNTEAFF.

With respect to this clone: Lacking the conserved final phenylalanine or tryptophan, this CDR3 likely reflects a read error. The chain recombines TRBV20-1 with TRBJ2-1; a weak D match, TRBD1 (6 bases). Germline V gene data show CDR1 as DFQATT and CDR2 as SNEGSKA (reference sequence). CDR3 length equals 14 residues. CDR3 loop: CRGIEGVASNEQFC. Written as DNA, the CDR3 is TGCAGGGGTATCGAGGGGGTCGCGAGCAATGAGCAGTTCTGC.

There are a few counts of this clone. Germline and junction disagree at one end, which may indicate a read error. This chain connects TRBV6-1 to TRBJ2-5; 13 positions match TRBD2. This CDR3 has 15 residues. CDR1 is MNHNS, CDR2 SASEGT, per germline. For the CDR3, the DNA is TGTGCCAGCAGTCACGGACTAGCGGGAGTGGGGACCAAGTACTTC. This codes for CASSHGLAGVGTKYF.

This clone was seen a single time. This rearrangement joins TRBV18 to TRBJ1-2, with D hard to call. Trimming left V 6 bases short and J 2 bases short, with 13 bases between. The germline V gene encodes CDR1 KGHSH and CDR2 LQKENI. This CDR3 comprises 14 residues. The CDR3, as DNA: TGTGCCAGCTCCCTAGATAGCGACAACTATGGCTACACCTTC. This codes for CASSLDSDNYGYTF. The variable domain in full, completed from reference TRBV18 and TRBJ1-2, reads NAGVMQNPRHLVRRRGQEARLRCSPMKGHSHVYWYRQLPEEGLKFMVYLQKENIIDESGMPKERFSAEFPKEGPSILRIQQVVRGDSAAYFCASSLDSDNYGYTFGSGTRLTVV.

This clone was counted ten times or more. The CDR3 here is CAWRTSGSSSEQYF. CDR3 DNA: TGTGCCTGGCGTACTAGCGGGAGTTCGTCCGAGCAGTACTTC. This chain links TRBV30 with TRBJ2-7; 11 positions match TRBD2. There are 14 residues in the CDR3. J gave up 6 bases and V 5 bases, and 9 bases lay outside the gene matches. The germline CDR1 and CDR2 sequences are GTSNPN and SVGIG (reference sequence).

This clone was found many times. The gene calls are TRBV4-1 and TRBJ2-2, with 13 bases that match TRBD2. Germline V gene data show CDR1 as MGHRA and CDR2 as YSYEKL. Losses at the gene ends were 6 bases for V and 5 bases for J; bases not matched to a gene: 9. The CDR3 covers 17 residues. CDR3 in DNA: TGCGCCAGCAGTCGGGAACTAGCGGGAGGGTCAACCGGGGAGCTGTTTTTT. The encoded protein is CASSRELAGGSTGELFF.

This clone was counted at least ten times. The rearrangement uses TRBV4-2 and TRBJ2-7; D is tentatively TRBD1 or TRBD2 (5 bases each). Between the trimmed V and J ends, which lost 1 base and 4 bases, there was a span of 11 bases. The CDR3 has 14 amino acids. The germline V gene has CDR1 LGHNA and CDR2 YNFKEQ. The CDR3 DNA follows: TGTGCCAGCAGCCAAGGGGGGATGGGATACGAGCAGTACTTC. It specifies CASSQGGMGYEQYF.

This chain connects TRBV20-1 to TRBJ2-1; D remains unclear. CDR1 is DFQATT and CDR2 is SNEGSKA in the germline V gene (reference sequence). The CDR3 runs 14 residues. V was trimmed by 5 bases and J by 6 bases, leaving 17 bases between them. The DNA of the CDR3 is TGCAGTGCTCATCTCCCCTTCTCGTCCAATGAGCAGTTCTTC. Encoded protein: CSAHLPFSSNEQFF.

This clone was seen ten or more times. The rearrangement uses TRBV2 and TRBJ2-3, with a possible D match to TRBD2 (5 bases). This CDR3 region has 12 residues. V shed 4 bases and J shed 5 bases, with 7 bases lying between them. Germline assignment: CDR1 SNHLY and CDR2 FYNNEI. CDR3 nucleotide sequence: TGTGCCAGCAGTGCGGCGGGAGATACGCAGTATTTT. This gives the protein CASSAAGDTQYF.

This clone was recorded only once. The chain is built from TRBV7-6 and TRBJ2-7, with TRBD2 identical over 7 bases. CDR3 size: 13 residues. Germline V gene data show CDR1 as SGHVS and CDR2 as FNYEAQ. After removal of 5 bases from V and 4 bases from J, the junction contained 5 bases not matched to a gene. CDR3 nucleotide sequence: TGTGCCAGCAGCACGCCGGGACTATACGAGCAGTACTTC. Its protein product is CASSTPGLYEQYF.

The sample holds many counts of this clone. This chain links TRBV29-1 with TRBJ1-1; 7 positions agree with TRBD1. Germline CDR1 reads SQVTM; CDR2 reads ANQGSEA. J was trimmed by 4 bases and V by 4 bases; bases with no gene match: 15. The CDR3 has 16 residues. The CDR3 DNA reads as TGCAGCGTTGGGGAGGCGACAGGGTGGATAAGCACTGAAGCTTTCTTT. Its translation is CSVGEATGWISTEAFF.

The J gene is TRBJ1-1, the V gene TRBV6-1; no definite D call. The CDR3 is made up of 15 amino acids. The germline gives CDR1 MNHNS, CDR2 SASEGT. Trimming removed 6 bases from V and 3 bases from J, with 17 bases in between. The DNA for the CDR3 is TGTGCCAGCAGCGTGGGTTTCGGTACCGACACTGAAGCTTTCTTT. This gives the protein CASSVGFGTDTEAFF.

The V call is TRBV30, the J call TRBJ1-2, with a tentative D call TRBD1 (6 bases). Germline CDR1 and CDR2: GTSNPN and SVGIG (reference sequence). Trimming cost V 2 bases and J 6 bases, with 10 bases left between them. CDR3 size: 12 residues. This chain's CDR3 is CAWSSGGHGYTF. The CDR3 bases are TGTGCCTGGAGTTCCGGGGGCCATGGCTACACCTTC.

This chain joins TRBV7-3 and TRBJ2-1, with TRBD2 matching over 7 bases. From germline, CDR1 is SGHTA and CDR2 FQGTGA. The CDR3 contains 14 residues. V shed 5 bases, J shed 8 bases, and the junction held 9 bases outside the gene matches. The CDR3 loop reads CASSVASGGYEQFF. The DNA for the CDR3 is TGTGCCAGCAGCGTCGCTAGCGGAGGGTATGAGCAGTTCTTC. The full variable domain, rest sourced from reference TRBV7-3 and TRBJ2-1, is GAGVSQTPSNKVTEKGKYVELRCDPISGHTALYWYRQSLGQGPEFLIYFQGTGAADDSGLPNDRFFAVRPEGSVSTLKIQRTERGDSAVYLCASSVASGGYEQFFGPGTRLTVL.

This rearrangement joins TRBV5-1 to TRBJ2-1; TRBD1 matches 11 bases. Germline V gives CDR1 SGHRS, CDR2 YFSETQ. Germline trimming cut 6 bases from V and 5 bases from J; bases unmatched to any gene: 4. The CDR3 covers 14 residues. The CDR3 region is CASTGQGAHNEQFF. The CDR3 nucleotides read TGCGCCAGCACTGGACAGGGGGCCCACAATGAGCAGTTCTTC.

The table lists this clone with many counts. The chain employs TRBV12-3 or TRBV12-4 and TRBJ2-4; 8 bases are a match to TRBD2. The CDR3 has 16 residues. The ends lost 2 bases at V and 2 bases at J; junction bases unmatched: 5. The CDR3 spells CASSLTSGSTKNIQYF. In DNA, the CDR3 is TGTGCCAGCAGTTTAACCAGCGGGAGCACCAAAAACATTCAGTACTTC.